Listed here are 10 T cell receptor beta chains from one sample, sequenced in a study of CD8+CD57+ T cells in acquired aplastic anemia. Genomic DNA, serving as template, underwent TCR beta VDJ and CDR3 profiling. In TCRdb, the reads were re-called with MiXCR into one record per CDR3 protein. The sample shows about 140,000 distinct CDR3 sequences, 41% of them seen only once. The sequencing sample was made of sorted CD4+, CD8+, or CD8+CD57+ T cells (not recorded which) from PBMCs. These receptors came from a human donor in good health, serving as a control.

This chain links TRBV24-1 with TRBJ1-4; 9 bases map to TRBD1. The CDR3 has 15 amino acids. Germline V lookup: CDR1 KGHDR, CDR2 SFDVKD. V lost 4 bases to trimming and J lost 5 bases; unmatched junction nucleotides: 4. The CDR3 nucleotides are TGTGCCACCAGTGAACAGGGGGCCCTGAATGAAAAACTGTTTTTT. This sequence encodes CATSEQGALNEKLFF.

This clonotype was seen ten or more times. The chain has TRBV20-1 and TRBJ2-3; 7 bases line up with TRBD1. CDR3 length: 14 amino acids. V lost 5 bases, J lost 0 bases, and 5 bases stayed unmatched. Germline V gene sequence: CDR1 DFQATT, CDR2 SNEGSKA (reference sequence). The CDR3 DNA is TGCAGTGCTCCTACGACAGGGAGCACAGATACGCAGTATTTT. Translated: CSAPTTGSTDTQYF.

The V call is TRBV14, the J call TRBJ2-5; perhaps D is TRBD1 or TRBD2 (5 bases each). Germline-derived CDR1 and CDR2 are SGHDN and FVKESK. CDR3 length equals 17 residues. V shed 0 bases and J shed 4 bases, with 18 bases lying between them. In DNA, the CDR3 is TGTGCCAGCAGCCAAGAAGTGAATAAGGGGAGTGGAGAGACCCAGTACTTC. Its protein is CASSQEVNKGSGETQYF.

This clonotype was picked up a small number of times. The chain carries TRBV3-1 and TRBJ2-5, with a tentative D call TRBD2 (8 bases). V lost 0 bases, J lost 7 bases, and 21 bases lay in between. CDR3 size: 17 residues. Germline V gene lookup returns CDR1 LGHDT and CDR2 YNNKEL (reference sequence). CDR3: CASSQEVRGRTGLTQYF. CDR3 in DNA: TGTGCCAGCAGCCAAGAAGTTCGCGGGAGGACAGGCCTGACCCAGTACTTC.

The V and J genes are TRBV10-3 and TRBJ2-7; D may match TRBD1 or TRBD2 (6 bases each). The CDR3 extends over 14 amino acids. V was trimmed by 4 bases and J by 5 bases, leaving 15 bases between them. Germline CDR1 and CDR2: ENHRY and SYGVKD. Here the CDR3 reads CAISGGGHRNEQYF. CDR3 nucleotide sequence: TGTGCCATCAGTGGAGGGGGGCATCGTAACGAGCAGTACTTC.

This clonotype was observed a few times. This chain connects TRBV24-1 to TRBJ2-3; weak D call: TRBD1 (5 bases). The CDR3 spans 13 residues. With 3 bases removed from V and 5 bases from J, the gap between germline ends came to 8 bases. Germline V gene sequence: CDR1 KGHDR, CDR2 SFDVKD. The CDR3 sequence is CATSDPGLDTQYF. The CDR3 DNA sequence: TGTGCCACCAGTGATCCAGGGTTAGATACGCAGTATTTT.

The gene calls are TRBV13 and TRBJ2-7; D gene uncertain. The V end lost 6 bases, the J end lost 3 bases, and 15 bases lay between the germline ends. The germline gives CDR1 PRHDT, CDR2 FYEKMQ (reference sequence). The CDR3 has 14 amino acids. The CDR3 sequence: CASSYSTRNYEQYF. DNA of the CDR3: TGTGCCAGCAGTTACTCGACTCGTAACTACGAGCAGTACTTC.

This clonotype was found many times. The rearrangement joins TRBV7-2 to TRBJ2-5; maybe TRBD2 (5 bases). This CDR3 is built from 15 residues. Germline V gene sequence: CDR1 SGHTA, CDR2 FQGNSA. Trimming shortened V by 5 bases and J by 5 bases, and 18 bases separated the two germline ends. This chain's CDR3 is CASSDIWTPRETQYF. The CDR3, as DNA: TGTGCCAGCAGCGACATCTGGACTCCCCGGGAGACCCAGTACTTC. The full variable domain, completed using reference TRBV7-2 and TRBJ2-5, is GAGVSQSPSNKVTEKGKDVELRCDPISGHTALYWYRQSLGQGLEFLIYFQGNSAPDKSGLPSDRFSAERTGGSVSTLTIQRTQQEDSAVYLCASSDIWTPRETQYFGPGTRLLVL.

V and J are TRBV24-1 and TRBJ1-2; a possible D gene is TRBD1 (6 bases). Germline V gene data show CDR1 as KGHDR and CDR2 as SFDVKD. This CDR3 comprises 14 residues. With 4 bases removed from V and 3 bases from J, the gap between germline ends came to 11 bases. The CDR3 protein is CATSDSDSYYGYTF. DNA for the CDR3: TGTGCCACCAGTGACTCGGACAGCTACTATGGCTACACCTTC.

With respect to this clonotype: It is likely a read error, because the conserved phenylalanine at the end of the CDR3 is missing. The chain is built from TRBV10-1 and TRBJ1-6; D is ambiguous. V lost 8 bases and J 9 bases, leaving 11 bases between the germline ends. This CDR3 spans 12 amino acids. CDR1 and CDR2 from the germline V gene are WNHNN and SYGVQD (reference sequence). The CDR3 reads CASGSYASPLHS. The CDR3 coding sequence is TGCGCCAGCGGGTCTTATGCTTCACCCCTCCACTCT.